The rows below give T cell receptor beta chains drawn from one sample of a study of identical twins. TCRdb used MiXCR to reprocess the 5' RACE reads, holding one entry per CDR3 protein. The sample has 350,000 to 600,000 distinct CDR3 sequences, 13% to 15% seen once; the top ten hold around 0.52%. The same sample was also used in a study of yellow fever vaccine responses in identical twins.

The sample comprised CD4+ T cells sorted from blood. These receptors originate from a woman aged 18-30 years in good health. CDR3s include the opening cysteine and the closing phenylalanine or tryptophan. A D gene is named only where the DNA matches it firmly. Only some rows state a clone size, as once, few, many or a class for expanded clones.

CDR3 protein	CDR3 DNA	clone size	V gene	J gene	CDR3 length	D gene
CASSFTLAGTYEQYF	TGTGCCAGCAGTTTCACACTAGCGGGTACCTACGAGCAGTACTTC	few	TRBV7-6	TRBJ2-7	15	TRBD2
CSAVRGETQYF	TGCAGCGCCGTACGGGGAGAGACCCAGTACTTC	-	TRBV29-1	TRBJ2-5	11	-
CASSSLEGYAYEQYF	TGTGCCAGCAGCTCTCTGGAGGGTTATGCCTACGAGCAGTACTTC	-	TRBV7-2	TRBJ2-7	15	-
CASSQDVSTDTQYF	TGTGCCAGCAGCCAAGACGTCAGCACAGATACGCAGTATTTT	few	TRBV3-1	TRBJ2-3	14	-
CACLSRNQETQYF	TGTGCCTGTCTGTCGAGGAACCAAGAGACCCAGTACTTC	few	TRBV30	TRBJ2-5	13	-
CASSGQEGETQYF	TGTGCCAGCAGCGGACAGGAGGGGGAGACCCAGTACTTC	few	TRBV7-3	TRBJ2-5	13	-
CASFNPGQFLSETQYF	TGTGCCAGCTTCAACCCGGGGCAATTTTTGTCAGAGACCCAGTACTTC	-	TRBV5-5	TRBJ2-5	16	-
CATRGTGGQETQYF	TGTGCCACCAGGGGGACAGGGGGCCAAGAGACCCAGTACTTC	-	TRBV6-1	TRBJ2-5	14	TRBD1
CASSQDRILAGVADTQYF	TGCGCCAGCAGCCAAGATCGGATCTTAGCGGGAGTGGCAGATACGCAGTATTTT	few	TRBV4-3	TRBJ2-3	18	TRBD2
CASSQDVGGSGGPQETQYF	TGCGCCAGCAGCCAAGACGTCGGCGGGAGCGGGGGGCCCCAAGAGACCCAGTACTTC	few	TRBV4-1	TRBJ2-5	19	TRBD2
CASSYGVQETQYF	TGTGCCAGCAGCTATGGGGTACAAGAGACCCAGTACTTC	-	TRBV7-2	TRBJ2-5	13	-
CATSVGQGNGELFF	TGTGCCACCAGTGTAGGTCAGGGGAACGGGGAGCTGTTTTTT	once	TRBV24-1	TRBJ2-2	14	-
CASSKKGQVYNEQFF	TGTGCCAGCAGTAAAAAGGGACAGGTTTACAATGAGCAGTTCTTC	few	TRBV25-1	TRBJ2-1	15	TRBD1
CASSKQSGGGGTDTQYF	TGTGCCAGCAGTAAGCAGTCCGGCGGCGGGGGCACAGATACGCAGTATTTT	-	TRBV25-1	TRBJ2-3	17	-
CASSQGLAGISDTQYF	TGCGCCAGCAGCCAAGGCCTAGCGGGAATCTCAGATACGCAGTATTTT	-	TRBV4-1	TRBJ2-3	16	TRBD2
CASRDSGTGDTQYF	TGTGCCAGCAGGGACTCCGGGACGGGAGATACGCAGTATTTT	few	TRBV12-3/TRBV12-4	TRBJ2-3	14	-
CASTSGGGYTEAFF	TGTGCCAGCACGTCGGGGGGAGGGTACACTGAAGCTTTCTTT	few	TRBV7-2	TRBJ1-1	14	-